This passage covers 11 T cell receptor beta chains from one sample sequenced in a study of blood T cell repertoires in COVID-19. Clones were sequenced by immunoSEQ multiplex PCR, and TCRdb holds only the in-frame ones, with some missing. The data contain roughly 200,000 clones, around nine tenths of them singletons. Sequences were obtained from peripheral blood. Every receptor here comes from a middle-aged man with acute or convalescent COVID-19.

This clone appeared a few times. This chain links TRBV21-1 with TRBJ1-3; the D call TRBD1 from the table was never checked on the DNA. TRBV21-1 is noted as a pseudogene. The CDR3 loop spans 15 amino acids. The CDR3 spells CASSNDRGPGNTIYF. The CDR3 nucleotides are TGTGCCAGCAGCAACGACAGGGGGCCTGGAAACACCATATATTTT.

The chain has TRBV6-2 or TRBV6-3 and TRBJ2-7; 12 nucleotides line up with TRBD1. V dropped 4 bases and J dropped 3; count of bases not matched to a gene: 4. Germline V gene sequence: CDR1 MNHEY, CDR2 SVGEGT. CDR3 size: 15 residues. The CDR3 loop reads CASSFGTGGFYEQYF. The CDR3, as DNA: TGTGCCAGCAGTTTCGGGACAGGGGGCTTCTACGAGCAGTACTTC.

The DNA for the CDR3 is TGTGCCAGCAGCCCGGGACAGGGGGACCTCTACGAGCAGTACTTC. Translated: CASSPGQGDLYEQYF. This chain joins TRBV5-5 and TRBJ2-7; TRBD1 aligns across 11 bases. Germline V CDR1 and CDR2: SGHKS, YYEKEE (reference sequence). With V trimmed by 4 bases and J by 3 bases, 6 bases remained unmatched. CDR3 size: 15 residues.

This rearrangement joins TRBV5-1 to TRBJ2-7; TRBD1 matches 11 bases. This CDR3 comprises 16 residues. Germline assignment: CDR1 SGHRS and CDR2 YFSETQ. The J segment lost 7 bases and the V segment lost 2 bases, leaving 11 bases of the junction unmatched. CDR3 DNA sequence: TGCGCCAGCAGCTTATTCGGGACAGGGGGAATCAGTGAGCAGTACTTC. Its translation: CASSLFGTGGISEQYF.

The CDR3 DNA is TGTGCCAGCAGAAACGGAGGGGCGACAATTGAAGCTTTCTTT. It translates to CASRNGGATIEAFF. V is TRBV6-5 and J is TRBJ1-1; TRBD1 might be the D (5 bases). V lost 6 bases, J lost 7 bases, and 18 bases lay in between. The CDR3 is made up of 14 amino acids. Germline CDR1 reads MNHEY; CDR2 reads SVGAGI.

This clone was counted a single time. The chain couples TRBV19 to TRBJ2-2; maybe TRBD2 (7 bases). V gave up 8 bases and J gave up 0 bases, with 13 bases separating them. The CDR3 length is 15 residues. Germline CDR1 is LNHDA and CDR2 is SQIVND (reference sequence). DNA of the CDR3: TGTGCCAGTGGGGGGGCTACCGCGAACACCGGGGAGCTGTTTTTT. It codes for CASGGATANTGELFF.

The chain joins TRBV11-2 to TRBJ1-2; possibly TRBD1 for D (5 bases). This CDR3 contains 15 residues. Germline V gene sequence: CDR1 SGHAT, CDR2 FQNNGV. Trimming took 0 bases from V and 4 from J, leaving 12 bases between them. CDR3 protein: CASSLEAGSFYGYTF. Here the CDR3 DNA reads TGTGCCAGCAGCTTAGAGGCAGGGTCTTTCTATGGCTACACCTTC.

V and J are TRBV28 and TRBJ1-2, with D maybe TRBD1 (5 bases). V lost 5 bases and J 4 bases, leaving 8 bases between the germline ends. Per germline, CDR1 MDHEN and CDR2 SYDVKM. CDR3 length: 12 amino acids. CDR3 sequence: CASSRQSYGYTF. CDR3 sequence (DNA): TGTGCCAGCAGTCGACAGAGCTATGGCTACACCTTC.

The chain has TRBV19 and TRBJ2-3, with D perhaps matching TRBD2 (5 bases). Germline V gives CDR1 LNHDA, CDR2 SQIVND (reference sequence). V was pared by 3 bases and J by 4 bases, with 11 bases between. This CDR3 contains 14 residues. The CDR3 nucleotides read TGTGCCAGTAGTATGAGGGAAAGCGCAGATACGCAGTATTTT. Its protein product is CASSMRESADTQYF.

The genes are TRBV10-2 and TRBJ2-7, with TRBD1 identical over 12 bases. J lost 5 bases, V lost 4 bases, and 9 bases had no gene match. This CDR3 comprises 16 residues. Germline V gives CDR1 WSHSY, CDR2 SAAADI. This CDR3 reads CASSGLTGTGGDEQYF. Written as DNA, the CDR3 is TGCGCCAGCAGTGGATTGACCGGGACAGGGGGCGACGAGCAGTACTTC.

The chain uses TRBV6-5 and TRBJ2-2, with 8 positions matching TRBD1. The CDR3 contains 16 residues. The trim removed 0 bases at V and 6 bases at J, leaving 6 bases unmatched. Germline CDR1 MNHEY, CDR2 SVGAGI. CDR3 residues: CASSYSGTGLSGELFF. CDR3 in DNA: TGTGCCAGCAGTTACTCCGGGACAGGCTTATCCGGGGAGCTGTTTTTT.